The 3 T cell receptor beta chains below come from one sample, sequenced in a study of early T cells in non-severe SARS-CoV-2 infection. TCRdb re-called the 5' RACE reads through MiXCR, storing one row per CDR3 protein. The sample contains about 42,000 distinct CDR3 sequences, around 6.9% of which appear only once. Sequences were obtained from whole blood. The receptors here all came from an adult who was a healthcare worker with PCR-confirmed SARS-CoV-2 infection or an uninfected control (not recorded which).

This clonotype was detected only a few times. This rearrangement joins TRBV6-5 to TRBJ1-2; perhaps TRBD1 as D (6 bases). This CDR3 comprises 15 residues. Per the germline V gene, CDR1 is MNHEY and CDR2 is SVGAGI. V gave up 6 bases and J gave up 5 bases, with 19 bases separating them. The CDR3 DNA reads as TGTGCCAGCAGAAATGACAGGCTCGGAGGGTATGGCTACACCTTC. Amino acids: CASRNDRLGGYGYTF.

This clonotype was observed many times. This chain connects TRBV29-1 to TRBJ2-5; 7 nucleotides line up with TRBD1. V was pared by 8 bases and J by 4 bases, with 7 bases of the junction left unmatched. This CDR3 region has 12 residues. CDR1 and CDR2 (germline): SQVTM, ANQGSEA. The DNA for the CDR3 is TGCAGCTTCGAGACAGGGTCAGAGACCCAGTACTTC. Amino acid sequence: CSFETGSETQYF.

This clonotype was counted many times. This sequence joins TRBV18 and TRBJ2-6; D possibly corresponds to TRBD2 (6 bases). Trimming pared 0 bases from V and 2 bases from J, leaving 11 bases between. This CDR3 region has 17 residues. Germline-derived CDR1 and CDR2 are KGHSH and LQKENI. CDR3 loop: CASSPPPGVTGANVLTF. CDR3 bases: TGTGCCAGCTCACCACCCCCGGGGGTTACTGGGGCCAACGTCCTGACTTTC.